A single sample gave rise to the 4 T cell receptor beta chains below, sequenced in a study of blood T cell repertoires in COVID-19. Assay used: immunoSEQ multiplex PCR; TCRdb lists only in-frame clones, some missing. The data show under 350,000 clones, 80% to 90% seen once. The specimen was peripheral blood. These receptors were obtained from a woman between 70 and 85 years old with acute or convalescent COVID-19.

This clone occurred once. The V and J genes are TRBV7-3 and TRBJ2-2; D may be TRBD1 (7 bases). The CDR3 sequence is 15 residues long. Per the germline V gene, CDR1 is SGHTA and CDR2 is FQGTGA. The V gene lost 2 bases and the J gene lost 3 bases, with 10 bases spanning the gap. CDR3 DNA sequence: TGTGCCAGCAGCTTACAGGGGGGCGACACCGGGGAGCTGTTTTTT. Translating gives CASSLQGGDTGELFF.

This clone was picked up a small number of times. This chain connects TRBV5-4 to TRBJ2-1; TRBD2 matches at 8 bases. Losses at the gene ends were 0 bases for V and 7 bases for J; bases not matched to a gene: 6. The CDR3 consists of 15 residues. Germline CDR1 is SGHNT and CDR2 is YYREEE (reference sequence). Written as DNA, the CDR3 is TGTGCCAGCAGCTTGGGGGCTAGCGGGTCGAATGAGCAGTTCTTC. Encoded protein: CASSLGASGSNEQFF.

The chain is built from TRBV13 and TRBJ2-1; D unclear. Trimming took 5 bases from V and 6 from J, leaving 5 bases between them. The CDR3 consists of 11 residues. The germline CDR1 and CDR2 sequences are PRHDT and FYEKMQ (reference sequence). The CDR3 region has the DNA TGTGCCAGCAGCCCGAGCAATGAGCAGTTCTTC. It yields the protein CASSPSNEQFF.

The V call is TRBV5-6, the J call TRBJ2-7, with TRBD2 identical over 7 bases. Germline V lookup: CDR1 SGHDT, CDR2 YYEEEE. There are 14 residues in the CDR3. V trimming: 6 bases; J trimming: 2 bases; junction bases outside the gene matches: 8. As DNA, the CDR3 is TGTGCCAGCACTCCTGGGGGAGGGACCTACGAGCAGTACTTC. Its translation: CASTPGGGTYEQYF.